This T cell receptor (beta chain) was sequenced in a study of T cell responses to AZD1222 COVID-19 vaccine. The junction had 8 bases not matched to a gene; V was cut back by 8 bases and J by 2 bases. The CDR3 is 16 residues long. Germline-derived CDR1 and CDR2 are SNHLY and FYNNEI. Only in-frame clones appear in the TCRdb table, and some are missing; sequencing was by immunoSEQ multiplex PCR. The table has 86,000 or so clones, roughly nine tenths seen once. The chain recombines TRBV2 with TRBJ2-3, with 12 bases fitting TRBD2. This specimen was peripheral blood, taken on day 0 of AZD1222 vaccination. This sequence was found in an adult in good health. CDR3: CASVSRTSGNTDTQYF. The CDR3 region has the DNA TGTGCCAGCGTTTCCCGGACTAGCGGGAACACAGATACGCAGTATTTT.